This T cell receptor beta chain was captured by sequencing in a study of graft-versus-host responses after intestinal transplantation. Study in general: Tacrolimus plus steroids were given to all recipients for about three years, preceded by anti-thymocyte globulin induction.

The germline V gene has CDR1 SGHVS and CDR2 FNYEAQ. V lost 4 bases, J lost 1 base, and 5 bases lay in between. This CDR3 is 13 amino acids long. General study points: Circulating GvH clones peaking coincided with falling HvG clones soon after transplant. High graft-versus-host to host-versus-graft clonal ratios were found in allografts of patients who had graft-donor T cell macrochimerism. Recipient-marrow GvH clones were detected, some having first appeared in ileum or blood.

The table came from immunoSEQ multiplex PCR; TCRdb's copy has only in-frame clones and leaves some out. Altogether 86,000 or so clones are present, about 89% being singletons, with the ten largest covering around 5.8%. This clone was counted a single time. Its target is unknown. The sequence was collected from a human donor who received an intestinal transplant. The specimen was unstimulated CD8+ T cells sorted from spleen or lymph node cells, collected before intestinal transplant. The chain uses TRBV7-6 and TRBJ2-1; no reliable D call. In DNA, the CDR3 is TGTGCCAGCAGCTACTGGTCCTACAATGAGCAGTTCTTC. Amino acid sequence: CASSYWSYNEQFF.